The 27 T cell receptor beta chains given below trace back to one sample, sequenced in a study of blood T cell repertoires in COVID-19. Using immunoSEQ multiplex PCR, the repertoire was profiled, and TCRdb retains in-frame clones only, with some absent. Here the sample spans about 360,000 clones, more than 75% being singletons. Sample: peripheral blood. All receptors come from a human donor with acute or convalescent COVID-19. The donor label of this sample is uncertain.

The gene calls are TRBV5-1 and TRBJ1-1; 9 positions match TRBD1. Germline V lookup: CDR1 SGHRS, CDR2 YFSETQ. V lost 4 bases and J lost 11; bases outside the gene matches: 15. This CDR3 contains 15 residues. The CDR3 spells CASSPGTNSGQGAFF. CDR3 coding DNA: TGCGCCAGCAGCCCAGGCACTAACTCGGGACAGGGTGCTTTCTTT.

The chain employs TRBV10-3 and TRBJ1-5; tentatively, D is TRBD1 (5 bases). The CDR3 covers 13 residues. CDR1 and CDR2 (germline): ENHRY, SYGVKD. V was pared by 6 bases and J by 4 bases, with 10 bases between. The CDR3 loop reads CAISPTGNQPQHF. Written as DNA, the CDR3 is TGTGCCATCAGCCCCACAGGTAATCAGCCCCAGCATTTT.

This clone was recorded once. The genes are TRBV19 and TRBJ1-1; D gene unclear. The CDR3 has 15 residues. The V end was cut by 5 bases, the J end by 0 bases, with 13 bases between. Germline V gene lookup returns CDR1 LNHDA and CDR2 SQIVND (reference sequence). The CDR3 loop is CASSFQAYLNTEAFF. The DNA for the CDR3 is TGTGCCAGTAGTTTTCAGGCCTATTTGAACACTGAAGCTTTCTTT.

The chain combines TRBV11-2 with TRBJ2-2; 8 bases fit TRBD1. Unmatched junction bases numbered 10, after V lost 4 bases and J lost 6 bases. Germline V gene sequence: CDR1 SGHAT, CDR2 FQNNGV. This CDR3 region has 16 residues. The CDR3 region is CASSSQGAGEAGELFF. Written as DNA, the CDR3 is TGTGCCAGCAGCTCCCAGGGGGCAGGGGAAGCCGGGGAGCTGTTTTTT.

This CDR3 reads CASSPTANTGELFF. CDR3 bases: TGTGCCAGCAGTCCTACAGCGAACACCGGGGAGCTGTTTTTT. The chain employs TRBV6-5 and TRBJ2-2; D unresolved. CDR3 length equals 14 residues. The germline gives CDR1 MNHEY, CDR2 SVGAGI. Between the trimmed V and J ends, which lost 5 bases and 0 bases, there was a span of 7 bases.

CDR3 region: CASSFRGGLGAYEQYF. The CDR3, as DNA: TGTGCCAGCAGCTTCAGGGGAGGGCTAGGGGCCTACGAGCAGTACTTC. V is TRBV5-5 and J is TRBJ2-7; maybe TRBD2 (7 bases). Looked up from germline, CDR1 is SGHKS and CDR2 is YYEKEE (reference sequence). This CDR3 region has 16 residues. V lost 2 bases and J 2 bases, leaving 17 bases between the germline ends.

The V call is TRBV28, the J call TRBJ1-5; D unclear. Germline V CDR1 and CDR2: MDHEN, SYDVKM. Trimming took 4 bases from V and 10 from J, leaving 14 bases between them. The length of the CDR3 is 13 residues. In nucleotides, the CDR3 is TGTGCCAGCAGTTCACCGGGTTTCGTACCCCAGCATTTT. Encoded protein: CASSSPGFVPQHF.

This clone has just one count. Within the sample, other DNA sequences also encode this same CDR3. The chain couples TRBV5-1 to TRBJ1-4, with TRBD1 matching over 8 bases. The CDR3 runs 15 residues. V lost 3 bases, J lost 8 bases, and 9 bases stayed unmatched. CDR1 is SGHRS and CDR2 is YFSETQ in the germline V gene. The CDR3 bases are TGCGCCAGCAGCTCGGGAACAGGGGGTCGGGAAAAACTGTTTTTT. It translates to CASSSGTGGREKLFF.

A note on this clone: Additional DNA sequences in this sample encode the identical CDR3. This chain joins TRBV19 and TRBJ1-2; 7 nucleotides agree with TRBD1. J was trimmed by 3 bases and V by 5 bases; bases with no gene match: 3. Germline values: CDR1 LNHDA, CDR2 SQIVND (reference sequence). The CDR3 has 13 amino acids. CDR3 nucleotide sequence: TGTGCCAGTAGTCCCCAGGGGGACTATGGCTACACCTTC. Amino acids: CASSPQGDYGYTF.

This clone came up a few times. This chain connects TRBV5-1 to TRBJ1-6; D gene uncertain. This CDR3 contains 15 residues. The germline CDR1 and CDR2 sequences are SGHRS and YFSETQ. Trimming removed 4 bases from V and 6 bases from J, with 14 bases in between. In DNA form, the CDR3 reads TGCGCCAGCAGCGAGAGGGTAGGTGGTAATTCACCCCTCCACTTT. It is translated as CASSERVGGNSPLHF.

V and J are TRBV5-4 and TRBJ1-1; no firm D call. The V and J ends lost 2 bases and 6 bases respectively, with 14 bases between them. Germline CDR1 is SGHNT and CDR2 is YYREEE (reference sequence). The CDR3 is 14 amino acids. The CDR3 spells CASSLVGGDAEAFF. DNA of the CDR3: TGTGCCAGCAGCTTAGTTGGAGGTGACGCTGAAGCTTTCTTT.

The chain carries TRBV3-1 (or the pseudogene TRBV3-2) and TRBJ1-2; maybe TRBD1 (5 bases). The CDR3 is 15 residues long. Germline V gene sequence: CDR1 LGHDT, CDR2 YNNKEL (reference sequence). The V and J ends lost 5 bases and 9 bases respectively, with 22 bases between them. Here the CDR3 reads CASSLGGGTVSRYTF. In nucleotides, the CDR3 is TGTGCCAGCAGCTTAGGAGGAGGGACGGTTTCTCGCTACACCTTC.

The V and J genes are TRBV20-1 and TRBJ2-1; D uncertain. Trimming cost V 3 bases and J 0 bases, with 6 bases left between them. Germline CDR1 is DFQATT and CDR2 is SNEGSKA (reference sequence). The CDR3 is 13 residues long. CDR3 sequence (DNA): TGCAGTGCTAGTCGGAGCTCCTACAATGAGCAGTTCTTC. Protein: CSASRSSYNEQFF.

V usage is TRBV6-5 and J usage is TRBJ2-5; 13 bases are shared with TRBD2. With 6 bases clipped from V and 3 bases from J, the junction kept 4 bases outside the gene matches. In germline, CDR1 is MNHEY, CDR2 SVGAGI. This CDR3 has 15 amino acids. The CDR3 DNA reads TGTGCCAGCAGAAAACTAGCGGGGGGGAAAGAGACCCAGTACTTC. Protein product: CASRKLAGGKETQYF.

CDR3 sequence (DNA): TGTGCCAGTAGGGAAATCAGGAGCGGGACGCGGGTTGGCTACACCTTC. Translating it yields CASREIRSGTRVGYTF. The J gene is TRBJ1-2, the V gene TRBV19; D is possibly TRBD1 (5 bases). This CDR3 spans 16 amino acids. V lost 6 bases and J 7 bases, leaving 24 bases between the germline ends. Germline CDR1 is LNHDA and CDR2 is SQIVND (reference sequence).

The CDR3 protein is CASRIQIGTEAFF. CDR3 DNA sequence: TGTGCCAGCAGAATCCAGATCGGGACTGAAGCTTTCTTT. V and J are TRBV5-4 and TRBJ1-1; D gene unclear. This CDR3 has 13 amino acids. Germline V gene sequence: CDR1 SGHNT, CDR2 YYREEE (reference sequence). V dropped 5 bases and J dropped 5 bases, with 13 bases sitting between them.

This chain connects TRBV23-1 to TRBJ2-1; D is perhaps TRBD2 (5 bases). TRBV23-1 is given ORF status, its function remaining uncertain. Trimming cost V 2 bases and J 3 bases, with 11 bases left between them. This CDR3 has 15 residues. CDR3 bases: TGCGCCAGCAGTCAAAATGAGGGCAACTACAATGAGCAGTTCTTC. Its protein is CASSQNEGNYNEQFF.

This sequence joins TRBV6-5 and TRBJ2-2, with 8 nucleotides matching TRBD1. The CDR3 sequence is 15 residues long. Germline-derived CDR1 and CDR2 are MNHEY and SVGAGI. V dropped 6 bases and J dropped 1; count of bases not matched to a gene: 4. The chain's CDR3 is CASRLDRGNTGELFF. The DNA of the CDR3 is TGTGCCAGCAGATTAGACAGGGGGAACACCGGGGAGCTGTTTTTT.

The rearrangement uses TRBV6-5 and TRBJ1-4; a possible D gene is TRBD1 (5 bases). V shed 0 bases and J shed 4 bases, with 9 bases lying between them. The CDR3 has 15 residues. Germline assignment: CDR1 MNHEY and CDR2 SVGAGI. Here the CDR3 reads CASSYSVQGNEKLFF. As DNA, the CDR3 is TGTGCCAGCAGTTACTCCGTTCAGGGTAATGAAAAACTGTTTTTT.

This clone appeared many times. Other DNA variants within this sample encode the same CDR3. The chain combines TRBV18 with TRBJ2-7; 8 bases are shared with TRBD2. V gave up 3 bases and J gave up 3 bases; unmatched junction bases: 1. Germline assignment: CDR1 KGHSH and CDR2 LQKENI. CDR3 length equals 13 residues. The chain's CDR3 is CASSPGTSYEQYF. For the CDR3, the DNA is TGTGCCAGCTCACCCGGGACTAGCTACGAGCAGTACTTC. Looking up the rest from reference TRBV18 and TRBJ2-7 gives the full variable domain: NAGVMQNPRHLVRRRGQEARLRCSPMKGHSHVYWYRQLPEEGLKFMVYLQKENIIDESGMPKERFSAEFPKEGPSILRIQQVVRGDSAAYFCASSPGTSYEQYFGPGTRLTVT.

This clone appeared a single time. This rearrangement joins TRBV3-1 (or the pseudogene TRBV3-2) to TRBJ1-1; D is unclear. Trimming took off 5 bases at V and 0 bases at J, with 7 bases between the two ends. This CDR3 comprises 13 residues. The germline CDR1 and CDR2 sequences are LGHDT and YNNKEL (reference sequence). CDR3 sequence: CASSNSMNTEAFF. For the CDR3, the DNA is TGTGCCAGCAGCAACAGCATGAACACTGAAGCTTTCTTT.

This clone showed up just once. The V gene is TRBV30, the J gene TRBJ2-1, with D possibly being TRBD2 (6 bases). Germline CDR1 is GTSNPN and CDR2 is SVGIG (reference sequence). The CDR3 runs 14 residues. Deletions cut 0 bases from V and 4 bases from J, with 10 bases between. The CDR3 nucleotides read TGTGCCTGGAGTGTCGGGACTCAATACAATGAGCAGTTCTTC. Translated: CAWSVGTQYNEQFF. Based on the CDR3 plus reference TRBV30 and TRBJ2-1, the full variable domain is SQTIHQWPATLVQPVGSPLSLECTVEGTSNPNLYWYRQAAGRGLQLLFYSVGIGQISSEVPQNLSASRPQDRQFILSSKKLLLSDSGFYLCAWSVGTQYNEQFFGPGTRLTVL.

The chain couples TRBV10-1 to TRBJ2-7; D possibly corresponds to TRBD2 (5 bases). Germline CDR1 and CDR2: WNHNN and SYGVQD (reference sequence). The CDR3 runs to 13 residues. V lost 3 bases and J 0 bases, leaving 6 bases between the germline ends. CDR3 in amino acids: CASSDSVSYEQYF. Written as DNA, the CDR3 is TGCGCCAGCAGTGATAGCGTCTCCTACGAGCAGTACTTC.

The chain combines TRBV14 with TRBJ1-6; possibly TRBD1 for D (5 bases). Between the trimmed V and J ends, which lost 2 bases and 6 bases, there was a span of 8 bases. Per germline, CDR1 SGHDN and CDR2 FVKESK. This CDR3 comprises 14 residues. Written as DNA, the CDR3 is TGTGCCAGCAGCCAATATAGGGGTAATTCACCCCTCCACTTT. This sequence encodes CASSQYRGNSPLHF.

The chain has TRBV3-1 (or the pseudogene TRBV3-2) and TRBJ2-1, with D possibly TRBD1 on 6 matching bases. Germline V CDR1 and CDR2: LGHDT, YNNKEL (reference sequence). This CDR3 region has 14 residues. Deletions cut 5 bases from V and 3 bases from J, with 11 bases between. The CDR3 is CASSNPGHYNEQFF. The CDR3 DNA is TGTGCCAGCAGCAATCCGGGACACTACAATGAGCAGTTCTTC.

This clone has a handful of counts. The chain recombines TRBV6-5 with TRBJ1-2; 8 positions agree with TRBD1. The CDR3 consists of 14 residues. Germline values: CDR1 MNHEY, CDR2 SVGAGI. The junction had 8 bases not matched to a gene; V was cut back by 7 bases and J by 4 bases. The CDR3 nucleotides are TGTGCCAGCACCACGGACAGGGCTGGCTATGGCTACACCTTC. Translation: CASTTDRAGYGYTF.

The chain combines TRBV15 with TRBJ1-5, with a weak D call TRBD1 (6 bases). The length of the CDR3 is 15 residues. V dropped 8 bases and J dropped 11 bases, with 25 bases sitting between them. The germline V gene has CDR1 LNHNV and CDR2 YYDKDF (reference sequence). CDR3 protein: CATHPTGTSLPSQHF. DNA for the CDR3: TGTGCCACCCATCCAACCGGGACAAGTCTCCCATCCCAGCATTTT.